Listed here are 26 T cell receptor beta chains from one sample, sequenced in a study of OX40 agonist ivuxolimab in advanced cancers. The protocol was immunoSEQ multiplex PCR, while the TCRdb copy is restricted to in-frame clones and leaves out a portion. Of roughly 76,000 clones in the sample, over 80% were seen once. The sequencing used CD4+ or CD8+ T cells sorted from blood, collected in a trial of the OX40 agonist ivuxolimab. These receptors originate from an adult with an advanced solid tumor such as melanoma, head and neck, liver or kidney cancer.

The chain employs TRBV7-8 and TRBJ2-7; D not certain. Germline V gives CDR1 SGHVS, CDR2 FQNEAQ. This CDR3 spans 13 amino acids. V dropped 3 bases and J dropped 0 bases, with 6 bases sitting between them. The CDR3 nucleotides read TGTGCCAGCAGCTTCAGCAGCTCCTACGAGCAGTACTTC. Translation: CASSFSSSYEQYF.

CDR3: CASSSDSYSNQPQHF. The DNA for the CDR3 is TGTGCCAGCAGTTCGGACAGTTATAGCAATCAGCCCCAGCATTTT. J is TRBJ1-5 and V is TRBV28; possible D gene TRBD1, 6 bases. Per the germline V gene, CDR1 is MDHEN and CDR2 is SYDVKM. The CDR3 runs to 15 residues. V was cut by 4 bases and J by 0 bases, with 10 bases left in between. The entire variable domain, with the rest obtained from reference TRBV28 and TRBJ1-5, is as follows: DVKVTQSSRYLVKRTGEKVFLECVQDMDHENMFWYRQDPGLGLRLIYFSYDVKMKEKGDIPEGYSVSREKKERFSLILESASTNQTSMYLCASSSDSYSNQPQHFGDGTRLSIL.

The chain employs TRBV9 and TRBJ1-3; D gene unclear. V lost 1 base to trimming and J lost 0 bases, with 14 bases between them. Germline assignment: CDR1 SGDLS and CDR2 YYNGEE. This CDR3 region has 17 residues. DNA for the CDR3: TGTGCCAGCAGCGTATCAGGAACCCTTTCCTCTGGAAACACCATATATTTT. Its protein is CASSVSGTLSSGNTIYF.

This clone was found once. The V call is TRBV7-2, the J call TRBJ2-2; no firm D call. This CDR3 is 13 amino acids long. Trimming cost V 4 bases and J 7 bases, with 10 bases left between them. CDR1 and CDR2 from the germline V gene are SGHTA and FQGNSA. The CDR3 loop reads CASSSLLGGELFF. The DNA for the CDR3 is TGTGCCAGCAGCTCCCTTCTTGGCGGGGAGCTGTTTTTT.

The chain links TRBV6-5 to TRBJ2-7, with no clear D. CDR3 length: 14 residues. Trimming cost V 2 bases and J 3 bases, with 11 bases left between them. The germline V gene encodes CDR1 MNHEY and CDR2 SVGAGI. The CDR3 DNA is TGTGCCAGCAGTTACAAGGACGAATACTACGAGCAGTACTTC. Residues: CASSYKDEYYEQYF.

The V call is TRBV7-6, the J call TRBJ2-7, with D maybe TRBD2 (5 bases). CDR3 size: 14 residues. Germline-derived CDR1 and CDR2 are SGHVS and FNYEAQ. Deletions cut 5 bases from V and 7 bases from J, with 18 bases between. CDR3 region: CASSPLGVIGEQYF. Written as DNA, the CDR3 is TGTGCCAGCAGCCCACTCGGGGTGATTGGGGAGCAGTACTTC. Full variable domain (outside the CDR3, taken from reference TRBV7-6 and TRBJ2-7): GAGVSQSPRYKVTKRGQDVALRCDPISGHVSLYWYRQALGQGPEFLTYFNYEAQQDKSGLPNDRFSAERPEGSISTLTIQRTEQRDSAMYRCASSPLGVIGEQYFGPGTRLTVT.

The chain carries TRBV7-2 and TRBJ2-1; 7 nucleotides agree with TRBD2. This CDR3 comprises 16 residues. V lost 2 bases and J lost 7; bases outside the gene matches: 11. CDR1 and CDR2 from the germline V gene are SGHTA and FQGNSA. In nucleotides, the CDR3 is TGTGCCAGCAGCTTAACTCTAGCGGCAGAGGGAAATGAGCAGTTCTTC. It specifies CASSLTLAAEGNEQFF.

This sequence joins TRBV6-5 and TRBJ2-5, with 8 bases lining up with TRBD1. CDR3 length: 15 amino acids. The trim removed 7 bases at V and 4 bases at J, leaving 11 bases unmatched. Germline assignment: CDR1 MNHEY and CDR2 SVGAGI. The CDR3 coding sequence is TGTGCCAGCATCGGACAGGGAAGGGGGAGAGAGACCCAGTACTTC. Its protein product is CASIGQGRGRETQYF.

The chain joins TRBV11-2 to TRBJ1-1; tentatively, D is TRBD1 (6 bases). Trimming took off 4 bases at V and 2 bases at J, with 17 bases between the two ends. This CDR3 is built from 16 residues. Germline V gives CDR1 SGHAT, CDR2 FQNNGV. The CDR3 DNA reads TGTGCCAGCAGCTCCACCCCCGGACAGTTAAACACTGAAGCTTTCTTT. It encodes CASSSTPGQLNTEAFF. Using reference TRBV11-2 and TRBJ1-1 for the parts outside the CDR3, the full variable domain is EAGVAQSPRYKIIEKRQSVAFWCNPISGHATLYWYQQILGQGPKLLIQFQNNGVVDDSQLPKDRFSAERLKGVDSTLKIQPAKLEDSAVYLCASSSTPGQLNTEAFFGQGTRLTVV.

This sequence joins TRBV4-2 and TRBJ2-7; weak D call: TRBD1 (6 bases). The length of the CDR3 is 18 residues. V lost 0 bases and J lost 4, with 22 bases in between. Per germline, CDR1 LGHNA and CDR2 YNFKEQ. The CDR3 is CASSQERGNPTKAYEQYF. CDR3 coding DNA: TGTGCCAGCAGCCAAGAGAGGGGGAATCCGACCAAGGCTTACGAGCAGTACTTC.

The chain is built from TRBV27 and TRBJ1-1; D is ambiguous. Germline V gene lookup returns CDR1 MNHEY and CDR2 SMNVEV (reference sequence). V lost 5 bases to trimming and J lost 5 bases, with 15 bases between them. The CDR3 runs 14 residues. CDR3 residues: CASSLLGGITEAFF. The DNA of the CDR3 is TGTGCCAGCAGTCTCCTGGGAGGGATTACTGAAGCTTTCTTT.

This rearrangement joins TRBV2 to TRBJ1-2; the match to TRBD1 covers 7 bases. Germline values: CDR1 SNHLY, CDR2 FYNNEI. The trim removed 2 bases at V and 0 bases at J, leaving 9 bases unmatched. This CDR3 comprises 17 residues. The CDR3 loop reads CASSEFGTARPNYGYTF. CDR3 sequence (DNA): TGTGCCAGCAGTGAATTTGGGACAGCGAGACCTAACTATGGCTACACCTTC.

The chain employs TRBV5-4 and TRBJ2-7; D unresolved. V was clipped by 1 base and J by 6 bases, with 8 bases between them. The CDR3 has 12 amino acids. CDR1 is SGHNT, CDR2 YYREEE, per germline (reference sequence). The CDR3 nucleotides are TGTGCCAGCAGCTTGAACCTTGGCGAGCAGTACTTC. This sequence encodes CASSLNLGEQYF.

The chain uses TRBV7-9 and TRBJ2-7, with 11 positions matching TRBD2. Germline CDR1 and CDR2: SEHNR and FQNEAQ (reference sequence). V dropped 5 bases and J dropped 0; count of bases not matched to a gene: 3. This CDR3 has 15 amino acids. The CDR3 DNA reads as TGTGCCAGCAGCCGTACTAGCGGGAGCTCCTACGAGCAGTACTTC. Translation gives CASSRTSGSSYEQYF.

The chain links TRBV5-8 to TRBJ2-5; TRBD1 or TRBD2 may be the D gene (5 bases each). This CDR3 contains 17 residues. Germline V CDR1 and CDR2: SGHTS, YDEGEE. V shed 2 bases and J shed 2 bases, with 19 bases lying between them. The CDR3 DNA follows: TGTGCCAGCAGCTTTTTGGGTTTCCGGGGCCTACAAGAGACCCAGTACTTC. Its translation is CASSFLGFRGLQETQYF.

The rearrangement links TRBV11-2 to TRBJ2-7, with D possibly TRBD1 on 5 matching bases. The CDR3 totals 14 residues. Germline V lookup: CDR1 SGHAT, CDR2 FQNNGV. Trimming left V 5 bases short and J 0 bases short, with 11 bases between. CDR3 sequence: CASSDMTASYEQYF. CDR3 DNA sequence: TGTGCCAGCAGCGATATGACAGCCTCCTACGAGCAGTACTTC.

The CDR3 region has the DNA TGTGCCAGCACCAAGAGCGGGTCTAACACAGATACGCAGTATTTT. It is translated as CASTKSGSNTDTQYF. The V and J genes are TRBV7-9 and TRBJ2-3, with a possible D match to TRBD2 (6 bases). The germline V gene has CDR1 SEHNR and CDR2 FQNEAQ (reference sequence). V was pared by 7 bases and J by 2 bases, with 16 bases between. The CDR3 runs to 15 residues.

The V and J genes are TRBV7-6 and TRBJ2-7, with 7 bases matching TRBD1. Germline CDR1 and CDR2: SGHVS and FNYEAQ. This CDR3 is 14 amino acids long. V was pared by 2 bases and J by 6 bases, with 7 bases of the junction left unmatched. DNA for the CDR3: TGTGCCAGCAGCTTAAAGACAGGGTTTGGCGAGCAGTACTTC. It specifies CASSLKTGFGEQYF.

The rearrangement joins TRBV10-3 to TRBJ2-7; 9 bases are a match to TRBD1. The CDR3 runs 13 residues. CDR1 and CDR2 (germline): ENHRY, SYGVKD. Trimming cost V 10 bases and J 5 bases; bases outside gene matches: 9. DNA of the CDR3: TGTGCCACTGGGGGACAGGGTCTCGACGAGCAGTACTTC. Amino acids: CATGGQGLDEQYF.

This chain connects TRBV15 to TRBJ2-7; D may match TRBD1 or TRBD2 (5 bases each). The V end was cut by 3 bases, the J end by 2 bases, with 14 bases between. Per germline, CDR1 LNHNV and CDR2 YYDKDF (reference sequence). The CDR3 contains 15 residues. The CDR3, as DNA: TGTGCCACCAGCAGGGACGGGACCGCAACCTACGAGCAGTACTTC. It encodes CATSRDGTATYEQYF.

The chain links TRBV11-1 to TRBJ2-3; possible D gene TRBD2, 5 bases. The CDR3 extends over 12 amino acids. The germline V gene has CDR1 SGHAT and CDR2 FQDESV (reference sequence). With 2 bases removed from V and 6 bases from J, the gap between germline ends came to 6 bases. The CDR3 DNA follows: TGTGCCAGCAGCTTACTAGCCGATACGCAGTATTTT. It encodes CASSLLADTQYF. The complete variable domain, with remaining parts taken from reference TRBV11-1 and TRBJ2-3, reads EAEVAQSPRYKITEKSQAVAFWCDPISGHATLYWYRQILGQGPELLVQFQDESVVDDSQLPKDRFSAERLKGVDSTLKIQPAELGDSAMYLCASSLLADTQYFGPGTRLTVL.

This chain connects TRBV4-2 to TRBJ1-2; D remains ambiguous. Germline V gene lookup returns CDR1 LGHNA and CDR2 YNFKEQ. Trimming took off 4 bases at V and 3 bases at J, with 12 bases between the two ends. The CDR3 is 14 amino acids. The DNA of the CDR3 is TGTGCCAGCAGCCCCGTCGAGGGAGACTATGGCTACACCTTC. The encoded protein is CASSPVEGDYGYTF.

The chain joins TRBV7-6 to TRBJ1-4, with D unclear. Germline lookup yields CDR1 SGHVS and CDR2 FNYEAQ. This CDR3 has 17 residues. Trimming cost V 5 bases and J 0 bases, with 16 bases left between them. The CDR3 loop is CASSTVIDPATNEKLFF. CDR3 coding DNA: TGTGCCAGCAGCACAGTTATAGACCCAGCAACTAATGAAAAACTGTTTTTT. Filled out from reference TRBV7-6 and TRBJ1-4, the complete variable domain reads GAGVSQSPRYKVTKRGQDVALRCDPISGHVSLYWYRQALGQGPEFLTYFNYEAQQDKSGLPNDRFSAERPEGSISTLTIQRTEQRDSAMYRCASSTVIDPATNEKLFFGSGTQLSVL.

This chain connects TRBV4-3 to TRBJ2-1; D may be TRBD2 (5 bases). The CDR3 spans 17 residues. V lost 0 bases to trimming and J lost 1 base, with 13 bases between them. Germline CDR1 and CDR2: LGHNA and YSLEER. CDR3 coding DNA: TGCGCCAGCAGCCAAGAACCCAGCGGATTTTCCTACAATGAGCAGTTCTTC. Residues: CASSQEPSGFSYNEQFF.

This clone was picked up one time. The chain employs TRBV4-2 and TRBJ2-7, with D possibly matching TRBD1 (6 bases). The CDR3 has 17 residues. Trimming shortened V by 0 bases and J by 5 bases, and 20 bases separated the two germline ends. Per germline, CDR1 LGHNA and CDR2 YNFKEQ. CDR3 bases: TGTGCCAGCAGCCAAGATTCAGGGGTGGGGGCCATGGACGAGCAGTACTTC. Amino acids: CASSQDSGVGAMDEQYF.

CDR3 DNA sequence: TGTGCCAGTAGTTGGGGGCAGGGCGTCAATCAGCCCCAGCATTTT. This codes for CASSWGQGVNQPQHF. The V and J genes are TRBV19 and TRBJ1-5; weak D call: TRBD1 (6 bases). From germline, CDR1 is LNHDA and CDR2 SQIVND (reference sequence). This CDR3 is built from 15 residues. V gave up 5 bases and J gave up 3 bases, with 14 bases separating them. Full variable domain (rest looked up from reference TRBV19 and TRBJ1-5): DGGITQSPKYLFRKEGQNVTLSCEQNLNHDAMYWYRQDPGQGLRLIYYSQIVNDFQKGDIAEGYSVSREKKESFPLTVTSAQKNPTAFYLCASSWGQGVNQPQHFGDGTRLSIL.